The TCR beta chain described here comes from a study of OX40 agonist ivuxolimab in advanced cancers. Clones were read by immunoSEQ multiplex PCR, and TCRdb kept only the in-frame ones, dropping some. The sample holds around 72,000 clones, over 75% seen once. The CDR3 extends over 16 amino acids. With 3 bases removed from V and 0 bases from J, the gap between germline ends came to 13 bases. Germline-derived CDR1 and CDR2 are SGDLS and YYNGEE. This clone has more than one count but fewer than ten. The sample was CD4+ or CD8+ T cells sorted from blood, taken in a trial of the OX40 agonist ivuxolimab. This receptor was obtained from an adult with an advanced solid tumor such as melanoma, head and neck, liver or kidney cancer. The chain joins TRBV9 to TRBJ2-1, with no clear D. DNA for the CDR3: TGTGCCAGCAGCGCCCCCGCGGTTGGCTCCTACAATGAGCAGTTCTTC. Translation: CASSAPAVGSYNEQFF.